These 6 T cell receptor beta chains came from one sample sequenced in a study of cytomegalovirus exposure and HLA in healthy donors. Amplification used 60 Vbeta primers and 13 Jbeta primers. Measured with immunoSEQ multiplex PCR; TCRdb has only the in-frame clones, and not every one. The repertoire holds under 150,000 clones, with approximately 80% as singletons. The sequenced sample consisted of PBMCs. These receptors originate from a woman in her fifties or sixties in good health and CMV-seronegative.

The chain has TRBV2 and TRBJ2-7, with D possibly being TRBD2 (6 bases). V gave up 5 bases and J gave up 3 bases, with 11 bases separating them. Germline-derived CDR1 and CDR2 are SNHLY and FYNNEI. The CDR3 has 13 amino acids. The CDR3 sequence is CASSPLRGYEQYF. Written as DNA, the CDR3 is TGTGCCAGCAGTCCTTTGCGGGGCTACGAGCAGTACTTC. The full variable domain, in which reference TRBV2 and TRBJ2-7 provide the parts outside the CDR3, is EPEVTQTPSHQVTQMGQEVILRCVPISNHLYFYWYRQILGQKVEFLVSFYNNEISEKSEIFDDQFSVERPDGSNFTLKIRSTKLEDSAMYFCASSPLRGYEQYFGPGTRLTVT.

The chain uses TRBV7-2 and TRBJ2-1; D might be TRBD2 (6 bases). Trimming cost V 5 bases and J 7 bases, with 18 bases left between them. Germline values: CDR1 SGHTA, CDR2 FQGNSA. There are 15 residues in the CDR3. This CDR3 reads CASSPRYLRGNEQFF. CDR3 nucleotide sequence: TGTGCCAGCAGCCCTCGCTACCTTCGGGGGAATGAGCAGTTCTTC.

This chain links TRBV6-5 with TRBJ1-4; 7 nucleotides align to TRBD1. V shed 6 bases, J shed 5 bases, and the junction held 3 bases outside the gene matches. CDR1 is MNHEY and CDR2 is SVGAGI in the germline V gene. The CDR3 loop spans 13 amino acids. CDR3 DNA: TGTGCCAGCAGAGACAGGGTGAATGAAAAACTGTTTTTT. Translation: CASRDRVNEKLFF.

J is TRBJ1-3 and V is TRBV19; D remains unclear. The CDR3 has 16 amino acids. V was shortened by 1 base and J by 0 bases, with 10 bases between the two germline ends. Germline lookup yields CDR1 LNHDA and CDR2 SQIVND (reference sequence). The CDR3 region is CASSIVWQSSGNTIYF. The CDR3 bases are TGTGCCAGTAGTATAGTATGGCAGTCCTCTGGAAACACCATATATTTT.

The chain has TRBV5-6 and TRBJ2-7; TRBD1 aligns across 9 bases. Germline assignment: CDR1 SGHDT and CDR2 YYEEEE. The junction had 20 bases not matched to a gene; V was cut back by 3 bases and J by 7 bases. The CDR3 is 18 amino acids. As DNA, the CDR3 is TGTGCCAGCAGCTCAGCGACAGGGGGACCAAGGACTACTGGGGAGCAGTACTTC. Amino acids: CASSSATGGPRTTGEQYF.

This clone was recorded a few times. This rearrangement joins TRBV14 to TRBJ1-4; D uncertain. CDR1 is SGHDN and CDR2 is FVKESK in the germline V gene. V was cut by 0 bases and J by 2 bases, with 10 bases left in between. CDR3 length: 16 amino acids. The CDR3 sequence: CASSQDHRRTNEKLFF. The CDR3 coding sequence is TGTGCCAGCAGCCAAGATCATAGGAGGACTAATGAAAAACTGTTTTTT.